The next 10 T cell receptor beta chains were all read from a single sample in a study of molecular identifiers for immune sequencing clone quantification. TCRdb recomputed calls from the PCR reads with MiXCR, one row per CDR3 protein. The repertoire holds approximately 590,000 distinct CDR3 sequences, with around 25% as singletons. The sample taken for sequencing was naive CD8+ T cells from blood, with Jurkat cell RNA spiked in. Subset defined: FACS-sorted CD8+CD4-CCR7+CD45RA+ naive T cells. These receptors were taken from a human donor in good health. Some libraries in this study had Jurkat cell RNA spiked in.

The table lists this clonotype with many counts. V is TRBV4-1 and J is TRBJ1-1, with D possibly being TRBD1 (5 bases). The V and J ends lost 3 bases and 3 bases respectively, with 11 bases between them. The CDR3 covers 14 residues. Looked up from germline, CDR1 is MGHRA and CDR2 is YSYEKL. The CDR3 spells CASSHLTAYTEAFF. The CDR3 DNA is TGCGCCAGCAGCCACCTGACAGCATACACTGAAGCTTTCTTT.

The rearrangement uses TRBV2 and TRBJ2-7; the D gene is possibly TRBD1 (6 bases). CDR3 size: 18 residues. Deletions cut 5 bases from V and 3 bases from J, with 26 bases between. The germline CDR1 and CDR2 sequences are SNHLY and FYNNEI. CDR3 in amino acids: CASSHRDKGELENYEQYF. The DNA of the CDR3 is TGTGCCAGCAGTCACCGGGACAAGGGGGAACTGGAGAACTACGAGCAGTACTTC.

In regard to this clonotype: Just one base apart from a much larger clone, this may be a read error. The CDR3 here is CASSLVRGVGEQFF. The CDR3 coding sequence is TGTGCCAGCAGCTTGGTGCGGGGTGTGGGTGAGCAGTTCTTC. The chain links TRBV7-9 to TRBJ2-1, with D possibly being TRBD2 (6 bases). Germline CDR1 reads SEHNR; CDR2 reads FQNEAQ (reference sequence). The length of the CDR3 is 14 residues. Trimming removed 3 bases at V and 9 bases at J, with 15 bases between.

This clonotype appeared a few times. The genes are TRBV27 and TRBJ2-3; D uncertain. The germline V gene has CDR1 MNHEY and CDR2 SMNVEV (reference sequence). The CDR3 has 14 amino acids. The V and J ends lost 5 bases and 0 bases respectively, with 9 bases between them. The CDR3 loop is CASSSEPSTDTQYF. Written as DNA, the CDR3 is TGTGCCAGCAGTAGCGAGCCTAGCACAGATACGCAGTATTTT.

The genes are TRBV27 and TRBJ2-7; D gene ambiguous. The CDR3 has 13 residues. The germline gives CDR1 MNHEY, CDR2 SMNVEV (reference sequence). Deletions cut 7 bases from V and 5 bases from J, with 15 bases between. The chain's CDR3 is CASTTSSTHEQYF. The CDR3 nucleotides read TGTGCCAGCACCACGTCAAGTACCCACGAGCAGTACTTC.

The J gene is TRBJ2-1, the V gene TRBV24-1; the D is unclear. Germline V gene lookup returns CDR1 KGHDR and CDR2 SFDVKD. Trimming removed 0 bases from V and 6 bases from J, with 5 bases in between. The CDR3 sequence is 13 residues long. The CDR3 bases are TGTGCCACCAGTGATTTGCAAGGCAATGAGCAGTTCTTC. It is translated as CATSDLQGNEQFF.

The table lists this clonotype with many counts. DNA for the CDR3: TGTGCCAGCAGTTTACTTCTGGGGGGGGCCGGAGGAGATACGCAGTATTTT. It translates to CASSLLLGGAGGDTQYF. The V call is TRBV28, the J call TRBJ2-3; D possibly corresponds to TRBD2 (7 bases). The length of the CDR3 is 17 residues. V lost 2 bases and J lost 5, with 20 bases in between. Germline CDR1 reads MDHEN; CDR2 reads SYDVKM.

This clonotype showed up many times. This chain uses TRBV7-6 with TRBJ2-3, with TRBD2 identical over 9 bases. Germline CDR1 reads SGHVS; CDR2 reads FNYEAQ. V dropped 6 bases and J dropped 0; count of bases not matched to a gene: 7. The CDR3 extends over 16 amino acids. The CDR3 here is CASSYLAGGSTDTQYF. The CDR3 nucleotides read TGTGCCAGCAGTTACTTGGCGGGGGGGAGCACAGATACGCAGTATTTT. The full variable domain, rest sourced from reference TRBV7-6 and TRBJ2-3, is GAGVSQSPRYKVTKRGQDVALRCDPISGHVSLYWYRQALGQGPEFLTYFNYEAQQDKSGLPNDRFSAERPEGSISTLTIQRTEQRDSAMYRCASSYLAGGSTDTQYFGPGTRLTVL.

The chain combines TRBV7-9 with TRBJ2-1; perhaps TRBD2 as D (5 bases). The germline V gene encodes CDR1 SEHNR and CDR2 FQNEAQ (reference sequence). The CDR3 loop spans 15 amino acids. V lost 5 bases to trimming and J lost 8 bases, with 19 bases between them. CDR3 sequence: CASSPPFPRAYEQFF. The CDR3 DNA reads TGTGCCAGCAGCCCCCCTTTCCCGAGGGCCTATGAGCAGTTCTTC.

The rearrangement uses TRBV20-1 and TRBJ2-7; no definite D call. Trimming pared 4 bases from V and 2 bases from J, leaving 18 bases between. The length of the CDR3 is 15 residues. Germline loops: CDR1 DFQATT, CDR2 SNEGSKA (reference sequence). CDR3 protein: CSAIRRAVRAYEQYF. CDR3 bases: TGCAGTGCTATACGTAGGGCCGTTAGAGCCTACGAGCAGTACTTC.